Described below is a single T cell receptor beta chain sequence and its context. Germline CDR1 is LGHNA and CDR2 is YSLEER. V was pared by 0 bases and J by 4 bases, with 9 bases between. The CDR3 spans 15 residues. These data are taken from a study of blood T cell repertoires in COVID-19. As for the study in general: The samples span acute and convalescent COVID-19 from the United States, Italy and Spain. Nucleic acid was either cDNA or gDNA, and it came from T cells, B-cell-depleted T cells, or PBMCs.

The assay was immunoSEQ multiplex PCR, and TCRdb's table has in-frame clones only and misses some. The data hold more than 95,000 clones, with more than 75% observed a single time. This chain joins TRBV4-3 and TRBJ1-4; tentatively, D is TRBD1 (5 bases). This receptor was taken from a man aged 50 or older with acute or convalescent COVID-19. Source material: peripheral blood. This CDR3 reads CASSQDRGSNEKLFF. For the CDR3, the DNA is TGCGCCAGCAGCCAAGATCGGGGGAGTAATGAAAAACTGTTTTTT.